Given below is one TCR beta chain in context. The target of this receptor is not known. The record has no base qualities; no much larger clone is one base away. Sequenced on an Illumina HiSeq 1500. Through fastp at Q25 and MiXCR, TCRdb rebuilt clones from the public reads, retaining in-frame beta chains. Merged by CDR3 protein, the rows form single entries marked with the most common genes and DNA. This sample comprises about 78,000 distinct CDR3 sequences, 40% of them detected only once. 85% to 95% of the sample is taken by the ten largest. This record belongs to a study of T cell repertoires in cytomegalovirus infection (dated by TCRdb to about 2019). About the full investigation: The peptide stimulations were aimed at well-studied HLA-B-restricted epitopes as well as recently identified HLA-C-restricted CMV epitopes, whose presentation resists viral immunomodulation. Donor HLA type was relevant to the analysis, as public TCR beta signatures indicated carriage of CMV infection together with the matching HLA type. The investigation overall reported the following: In both this cohort and an independent cohort of some 370 donors, the cumulative frequency of public TCR beta family members distinguished carriers of CMV infection plus the relevant HLA type. The ex vivo response was dominated by HLA-C-restricted CMV-specific TCR beta clonotypes, and the single most frequent clonotype in two of eight donors was supplied by these HLA-C-restricted clonotypes.

Relative to germline, V is missing 5 bases and J is missing 1 base, with 10 bases of the junction outside any gene match. The CDR3 has 17 amino acids, counting the end cysteine and phenylalanine. Just the 51-base CDR3 DNA is kept, in frame starting at base 1. The germline V gene gives CDR1 as SNHLY and CDR2 as FYNNEI. The treatment or condition label, read with the paper, signifies: in vitro stimulation with specific CMV peptide epitopes to enrich CMV-specific T cells. The sequence joins TRBV2 to TRBJ1-5, with TRBD1 identical over 8 junction bases. Sequencing was performed on CD8+ T cells from cultured PBMCs, taken from culture after CMV antigen stimulation. This TCR came from a human donor in good health (CMV status not recorded). Some clones in this sample may be carry-over from other donors' samples. The nucleotide sequence is TGTGCCAGCAGTAAGGACAGGGAAACCTGGAGCAATCAGCCCCAGCATTTT. Translated, it gives CASSKDRETWSNQPQHF.